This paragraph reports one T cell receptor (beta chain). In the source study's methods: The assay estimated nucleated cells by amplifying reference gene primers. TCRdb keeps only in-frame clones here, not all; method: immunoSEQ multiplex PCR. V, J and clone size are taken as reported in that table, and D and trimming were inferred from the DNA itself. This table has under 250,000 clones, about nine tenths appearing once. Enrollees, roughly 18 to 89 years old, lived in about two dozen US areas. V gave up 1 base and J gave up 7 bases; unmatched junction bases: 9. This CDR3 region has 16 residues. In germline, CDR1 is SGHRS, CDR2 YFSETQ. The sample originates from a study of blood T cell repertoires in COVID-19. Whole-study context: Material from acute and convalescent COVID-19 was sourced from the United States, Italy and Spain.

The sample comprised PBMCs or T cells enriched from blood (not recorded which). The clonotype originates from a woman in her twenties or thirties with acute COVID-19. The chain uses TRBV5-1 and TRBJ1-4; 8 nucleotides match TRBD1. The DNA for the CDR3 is TGCGCCAGCAGCTTGCCTTCGACAGGGGTCGGTGAAAAACTGTTTTTT. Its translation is CASSLPSTGVGEKLFF.